What follows is one T cell receptor beta chain and its context. These data originate in a study of T cells in Graves' hyperthyroidism and ophthalmopathy. There were TCR beta CDR3 regions amplified from RNA transcripts. TCR CDR3 regions were first amplified by RT-PCR with HTBI primers. TCRdb passed the multiplex PCR reads through MiXCR, listing each CDR3 protein once. The table lists a few hundred thousand distinct CDR3 sequences, about 18% of them singletons. The sequence derives from a young man with Graves' ophthalmopathy. Sequencing was performed on blood.

The CDR3 loop reads CASSFLAAAGGETQYF. The CDR3 DNA follows: TGTGCCAGCAGCTTCTTGGCCGCGGCGGGAGGAGAGACCCAGTACTTC. The chain recombines TRBV2 with TRBJ2-5; 8 positions agree with TRBD2. The CDR3 has 16 residues. V dropped 6 bases and J dropped 4; count of bases not matched to a gene: 13. Germline assignment: CDR1 SNHLY and CDR2 FYNNEI. The variable domain in full, completed from reference TRBV2 and TRBJ2-5, reads EPEVTQTPSHQVTQMGQEVILRCVPISNHLYFYWYRQILGQKVEFLVSFYNNEISEKSEIFDDQFSVERPDGSNFTLKIRSTKLEDSAMYFCASSFLAAAGGETQYFGPGTRLLVL.